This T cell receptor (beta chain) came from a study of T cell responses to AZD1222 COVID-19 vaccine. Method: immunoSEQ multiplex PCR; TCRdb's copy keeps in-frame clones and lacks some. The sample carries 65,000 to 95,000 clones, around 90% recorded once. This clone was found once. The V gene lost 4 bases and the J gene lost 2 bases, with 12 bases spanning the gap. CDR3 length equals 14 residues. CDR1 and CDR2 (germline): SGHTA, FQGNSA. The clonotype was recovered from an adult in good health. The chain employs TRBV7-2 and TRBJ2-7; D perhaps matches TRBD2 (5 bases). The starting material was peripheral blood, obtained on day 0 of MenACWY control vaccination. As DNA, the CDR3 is TGTGCCAGCAGCTCCCGTGCCGGGGCCTACGAGCAGTACTTC. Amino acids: CASSSRAGAYEQYF.